These T cell receptor beta chains were read from a single sample in a study of T-cell memory formation after mild COVID-19. TCRdb processed the 5' RACE reads anew with MiXCR; each CDR3 protein has one entry. The table shows about 340,000 distinct CDR3 sequences, with about an eighth occurring only once. Sequencing was performed on PBMCs or a T cell subset sorted from them (not recorded which). The receptors were gathered from a young man who had mild COVID-19 (a few samples of this study predate the infection). Cell type and time point are not known. Each CDR3 is given with its conserved first and last residue. A D gene is named only where the DNA matches it firmly. Not every row has a clone size; where given, it reads once, few, many or a size class.

-	TRBV20-1	-	TRBJ2-6	CSARGQAGANVLTF	TGCAGTGCTAGGGGGCAGGCTGGGGCCAACGTCCTGACTTTC
-	TRBV7-8	-	TRBJ2-7	CASSGPGVSSYEQYF	TGTGCCAGCAGCGGACCGGGAGTGAGCTCCTACGAGCAGTACTTC
-	TRBV5-1	-	TRBJ1-1	CASSLGGARNTEAFF	TGCGCCAGCAGCTTGGGGGGGGCGAGAAACACTGAAGCTTTCTTT
-	TRBV28	few	TRBJ2-5	CASRRGRGETQYF	TGTGCCAGCAGGAGGGGACGGGGAGAGACCCAGTACTTC
-	TRBV7-2	-	TRBJ1-5	CASSLAGHFNQPQHF	TGTGCCAGCAGCTTAGCGGGACACTTTAATCAGCCCCAGCATTTT
-	TRBV15	few	TRBJ2-1	CATSRVGHGNEQFF	TGTGCCACCAGCAGAGTTGGACACGGCAATGAGCAGTTCTTC
-	TRBV10-3	many	TRBJ2-3	CAISESIGTDTQYF	TGTGCCATCAGTGAGTCCATCGGCACAGATACGCAGTATTTT
-	TRBV6-2/TRBV6-3	-	TRBJ1-5	CASSYPWGGNQPQHF	TGTGCCAGCAGTTACCCGTGGGGGGGCAATCAGCCCCAGCATTTT
TRBD2	TRBV27	-	TRBJ2-7	CASSLLGTSNEQYF	TGTGCCAGCAGTTTATTAGGGACTAGTAACGAGCAGTACTTC
TRBD1	TRBV18	-	TRBJ2-3	CASSSRTGSITDTQYF	TGTGCCAGCTCAAGCCGGACAGGGTCGATCACAGATACGCAGTATTTT
-	TRBV9	few	TRBJ2-5	CASSDQDQGGETQYF	TGTGCCAGCAGCGACCAAGACCAGGGCGGAGAGACCCAGTACTTC
TRBD1	TRBV5-1	few	TRBJ2-2	CASSFPLGQANTGELFF	TGCGCCAGCAGTTTCCCCTTGGGACAGGCAAACACCGGGGAGCTGTTTTTT
TRBD2	TRBV7-2	-	TRBJ2-7	CASSLRTSGYEQYF	TGTGCCAGCAGCTTGAGGACTAGCGGGTACGAGCAGTACTTC
-	TRBV10-3	-	TRBJ2-6	CATSGVAYSQGANVLTF	TGTGCCACCTCGGGTGTGGCTTATTCGCAAGGGGCCAACGTCCTGACTTTC
-	TRBV4-3	-	TRBJ1-1	CASSQNSGVLTEAFF	TGCGCCAGCAGCCAGAATTCAGGGGTTTTGACTGAAGCTTTCTTT
TRBD1	TRBV10-2	-	TRBJ1-1	CAAGGGTEAFF	TGCGCCGCAGGGGGGGGGACTGAAGCTTTCTTT